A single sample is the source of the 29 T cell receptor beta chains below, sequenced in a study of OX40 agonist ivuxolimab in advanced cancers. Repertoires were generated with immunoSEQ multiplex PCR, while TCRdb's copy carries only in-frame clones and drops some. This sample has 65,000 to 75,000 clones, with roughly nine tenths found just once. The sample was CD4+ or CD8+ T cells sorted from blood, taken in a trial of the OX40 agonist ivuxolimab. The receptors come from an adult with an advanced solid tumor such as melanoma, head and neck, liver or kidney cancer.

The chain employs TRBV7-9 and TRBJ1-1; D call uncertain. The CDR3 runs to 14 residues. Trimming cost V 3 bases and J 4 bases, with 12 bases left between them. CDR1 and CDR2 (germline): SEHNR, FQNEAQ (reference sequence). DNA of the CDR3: TGTGCCAGCAGCTTTGGGGATCGGATCACTGAAGCTTTCTTT. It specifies CASSFGDRITEAFF.

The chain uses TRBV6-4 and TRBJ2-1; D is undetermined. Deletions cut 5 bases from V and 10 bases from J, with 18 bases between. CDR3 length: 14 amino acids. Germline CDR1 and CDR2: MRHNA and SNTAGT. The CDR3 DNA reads TGTGCCAGCAGTTTTGACGCCACCGGGCTCGAGCAGTTCTTC. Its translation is CASSFDATGLEQFF.

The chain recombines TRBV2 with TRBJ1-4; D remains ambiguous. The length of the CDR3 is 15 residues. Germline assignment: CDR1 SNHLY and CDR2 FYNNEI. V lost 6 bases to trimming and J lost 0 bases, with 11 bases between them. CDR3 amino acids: CASSPRPATNEKLFF. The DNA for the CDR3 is TGTGCCAGCAGCCCCAGACCAGCAACTAATGAAAAACTGTTTTTT.

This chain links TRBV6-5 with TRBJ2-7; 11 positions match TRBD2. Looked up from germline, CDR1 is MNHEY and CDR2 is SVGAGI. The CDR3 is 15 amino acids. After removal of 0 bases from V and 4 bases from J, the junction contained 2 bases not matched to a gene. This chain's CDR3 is CASSYSLAGGYEQYF. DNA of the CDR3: TGTGCCAGCAGTTACTCTCTAGCGGGAGGTTACGAGCAGTACTTC.

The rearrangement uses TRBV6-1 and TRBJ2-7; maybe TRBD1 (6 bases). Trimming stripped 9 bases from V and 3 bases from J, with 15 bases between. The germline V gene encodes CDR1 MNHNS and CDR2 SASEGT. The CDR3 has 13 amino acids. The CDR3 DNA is TGTGCCAGTAGTTGGGACACAGGCTACGAGCAGTACTTC. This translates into CASSWDTGYEQYF.

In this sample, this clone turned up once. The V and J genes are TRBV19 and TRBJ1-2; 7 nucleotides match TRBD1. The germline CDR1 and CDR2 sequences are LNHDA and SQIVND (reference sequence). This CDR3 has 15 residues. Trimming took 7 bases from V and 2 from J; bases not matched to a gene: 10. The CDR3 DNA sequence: TGTGCCAGTACTATGGGGACAGCGGCCAACTATGGCTACACCTTC. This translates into CASTMGTAANYGYTF.

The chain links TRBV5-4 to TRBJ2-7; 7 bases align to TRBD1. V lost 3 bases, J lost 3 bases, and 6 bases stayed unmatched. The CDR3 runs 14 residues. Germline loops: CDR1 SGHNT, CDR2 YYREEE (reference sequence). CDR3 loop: CASSSRQGSYEQYF. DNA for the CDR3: TGTGCCAGCAGCTCCCGACAGGGCAGCTACGAGCAGTACTTC. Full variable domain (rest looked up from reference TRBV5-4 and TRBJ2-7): ETGVTQSPTHLIKTRGQQVTLRCSSQSGHNTVSWYQQALGQGPQFIFQYYREEENGRGNFPPRFSGLQFPNYSSELNVNALELDDSALYLCASSSRQGSYEQYFGPGTRLTVT.

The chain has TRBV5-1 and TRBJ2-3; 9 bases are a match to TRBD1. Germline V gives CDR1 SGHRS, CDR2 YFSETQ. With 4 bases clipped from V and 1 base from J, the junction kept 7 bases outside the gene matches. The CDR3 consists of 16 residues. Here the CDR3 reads CASSVTGGSGTDTQYF. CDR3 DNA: TGCGCCAGCAGCGTAACAGGGGGCTCGGGCACAGATACGCAGTATTTT.

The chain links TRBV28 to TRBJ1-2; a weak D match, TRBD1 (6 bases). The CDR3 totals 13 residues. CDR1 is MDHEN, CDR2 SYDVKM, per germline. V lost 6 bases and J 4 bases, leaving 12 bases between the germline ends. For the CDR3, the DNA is TGTGCCAGCAGGACCGGGACACCCTATGGCTACACCTTC. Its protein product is CASRTGTPYGYTF.

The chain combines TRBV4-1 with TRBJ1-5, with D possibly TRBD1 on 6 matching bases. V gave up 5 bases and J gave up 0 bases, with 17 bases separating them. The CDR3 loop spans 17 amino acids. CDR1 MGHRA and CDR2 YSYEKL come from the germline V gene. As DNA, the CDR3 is TGCGCCAGCAGCGTCCGACGGGGGGCTGATAGCAATCAGCCCCAGCATTTT. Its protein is CASSVRRGADSNQPQHF.

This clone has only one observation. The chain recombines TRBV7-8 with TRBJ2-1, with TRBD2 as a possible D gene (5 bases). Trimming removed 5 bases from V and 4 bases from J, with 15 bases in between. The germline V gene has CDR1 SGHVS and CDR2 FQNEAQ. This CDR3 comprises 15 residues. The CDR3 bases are TGTGCCAGCAGCCTGTCTAGTCGGGATTACAATGAGCAGTTCTTC. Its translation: CASSLSSRDYNEQFF.

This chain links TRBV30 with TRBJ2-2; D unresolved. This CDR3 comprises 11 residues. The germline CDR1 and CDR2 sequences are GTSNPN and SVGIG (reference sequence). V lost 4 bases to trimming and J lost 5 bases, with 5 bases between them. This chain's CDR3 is CAWTETGELFF. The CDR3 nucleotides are TGTGCCTGGACAGAAACCGGGGAGCTGTTTTTT.

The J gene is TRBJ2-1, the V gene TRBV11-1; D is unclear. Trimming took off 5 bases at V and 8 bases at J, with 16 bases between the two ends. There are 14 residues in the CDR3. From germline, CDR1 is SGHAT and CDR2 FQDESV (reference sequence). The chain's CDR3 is CASSPNWGRHEQFF. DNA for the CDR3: TGTGCCAGCAGCCCAAATTGGGGTAGGCATGAGCAGTTCTTC.

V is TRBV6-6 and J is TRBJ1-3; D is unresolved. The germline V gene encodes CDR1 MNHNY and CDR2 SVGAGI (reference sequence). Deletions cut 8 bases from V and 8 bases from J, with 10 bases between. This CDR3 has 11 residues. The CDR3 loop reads CASSGKDTIYF. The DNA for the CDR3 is TGTGCCAGCTCTGGGAAGGACACCATATATTTT.

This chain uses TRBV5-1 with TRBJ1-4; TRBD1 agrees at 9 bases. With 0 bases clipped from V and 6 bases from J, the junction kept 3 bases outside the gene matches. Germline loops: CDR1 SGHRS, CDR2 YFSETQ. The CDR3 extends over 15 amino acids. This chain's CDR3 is CASSLEGTGYEKLFF. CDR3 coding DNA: TGCGCCAGCAGCTTGGAAGGGACAGGGTATGAAAAACTGTTTTTT.

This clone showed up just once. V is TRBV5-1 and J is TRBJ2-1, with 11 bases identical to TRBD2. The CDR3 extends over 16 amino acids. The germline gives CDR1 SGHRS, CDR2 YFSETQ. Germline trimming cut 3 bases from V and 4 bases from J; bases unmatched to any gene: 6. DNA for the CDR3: TGCGCCAGCAGCTACATAGCGGGAGGGGTTTACAATGAGCAGTTCTTC. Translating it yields CASSYIAGGVYNEQFF. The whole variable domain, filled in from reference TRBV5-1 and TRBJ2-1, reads KAGVTQTPRYLIKTRGQQVTLSCSPISGHRSVSWYQQTPGQGLQFLFEYFSETQRNKGNFPGRFSGRQFSNSRSEMNVSTLELGDSALYLCASSYIAGGVYNEQFFGPGTRLTVL.

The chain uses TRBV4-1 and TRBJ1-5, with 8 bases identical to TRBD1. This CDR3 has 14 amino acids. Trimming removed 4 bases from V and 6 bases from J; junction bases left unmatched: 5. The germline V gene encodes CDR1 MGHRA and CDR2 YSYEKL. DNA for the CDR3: TGCGCCAGCAGCCTAAGACAGGGGAGTCAGCCCCAGCATTTT. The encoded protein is CASSLRQGSQPQHF.

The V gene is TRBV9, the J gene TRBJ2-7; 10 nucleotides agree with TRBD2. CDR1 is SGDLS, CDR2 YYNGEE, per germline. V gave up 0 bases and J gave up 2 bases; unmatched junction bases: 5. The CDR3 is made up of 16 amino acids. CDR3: CASSVEGAGGPYEQYF. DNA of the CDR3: TGTGCCAGCAGCGTAGAGGGAGCGGGAGGGCCCTACGAGCAGTACTTC.

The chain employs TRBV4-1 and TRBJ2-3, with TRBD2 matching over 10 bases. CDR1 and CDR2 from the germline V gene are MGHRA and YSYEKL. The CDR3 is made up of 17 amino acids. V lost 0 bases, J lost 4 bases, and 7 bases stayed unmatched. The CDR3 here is CASSQDTSGTLPDTQYF. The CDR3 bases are TGCGCCAGCAGCCAAGATACTAGCGGGACCCTCCCAGATACGCAGTATTTT.

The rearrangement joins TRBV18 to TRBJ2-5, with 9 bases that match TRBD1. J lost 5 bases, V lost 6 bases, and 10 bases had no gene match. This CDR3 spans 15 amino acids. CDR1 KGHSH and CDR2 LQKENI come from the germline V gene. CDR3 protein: CASSQNRGRFETQYF. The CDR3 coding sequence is TGTGCCAGCTCCCAGAACAGGGGGCGTTTTGAGACCCAGTACTTC.

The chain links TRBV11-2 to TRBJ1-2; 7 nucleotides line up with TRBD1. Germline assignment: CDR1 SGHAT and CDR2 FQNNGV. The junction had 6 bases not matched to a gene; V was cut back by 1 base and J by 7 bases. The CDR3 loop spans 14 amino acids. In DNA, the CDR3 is TGTGCCAGCAGCTTAGCCGGGACAGCGTTTGGCTACACCTTC. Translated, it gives CASSLAGTAFGYTF. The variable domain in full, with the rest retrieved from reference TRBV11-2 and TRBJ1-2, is EAGVAQSPRYKIIEKRQSVAFWCNPISGHATLYWYQQILGQGPKLLIQFQNNGVVDDSQLPKDRFSAERLKGVDSTLKIQPAKLEDSAVYLCASSLAGTAFGYTFGSGTRLTVV.

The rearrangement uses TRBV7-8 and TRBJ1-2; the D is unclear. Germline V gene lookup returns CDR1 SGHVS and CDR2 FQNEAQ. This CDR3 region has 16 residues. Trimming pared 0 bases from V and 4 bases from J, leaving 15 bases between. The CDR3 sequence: CASSLAPEALTYGYTF. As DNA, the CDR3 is TGTGCCAGCAGCTTAGCACCAGAGGCCCTAACCTATGGCTACACCTTC.

The CDR3: CASSLYGQVQETQYF. Here the CDR3 DNA reads TGTGCCAGCAGCTTGTATGGACAGGTCCAAGAGACCCAGTACTTC. The chain couples TRBV7-9 to TRBJ2-5; 7 bases align to TRBD1. V lost 3 bases and J lost 1; bases outside the gene matches: 5. This CDR3 region has 15 residues. Germline V gene data show CDR1 as SEHNR and CDR2 as FQNEAQ (reference sequence).

This chain's CDR3 is CASSLVITGQETQYF. CDR3 sequence (DNA): TGTGCCAGCAGCTTAGTAATTACGGGACAAGAGACCCAGTACTTC. The rearrangement uses TRBV7-9 and TRBJ2-5, with D maybe TRBD2 (5 bases). Trimming removed 1 base at V and 2 bases at J, with 11 bases between. Germline values: CDR1 SEHNR, CDR2 FQNEAQ (reference sequence). The CDR3 length is 15 residues.

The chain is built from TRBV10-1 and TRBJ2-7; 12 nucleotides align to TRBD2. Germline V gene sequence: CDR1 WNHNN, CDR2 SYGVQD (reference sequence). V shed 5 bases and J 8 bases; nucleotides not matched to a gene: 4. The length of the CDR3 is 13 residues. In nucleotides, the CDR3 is TGCGCCAGCAGTCGACTAGCGGGAGACAAGCAGTACTTC. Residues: CASSRLAGDKQYF.

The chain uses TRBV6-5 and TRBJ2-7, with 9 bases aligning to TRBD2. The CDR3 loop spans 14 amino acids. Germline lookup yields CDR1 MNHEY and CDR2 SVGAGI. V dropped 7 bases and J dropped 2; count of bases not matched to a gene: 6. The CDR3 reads CASIRLAEPYEQYF. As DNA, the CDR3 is TGTGCCAGCATTCGACTAGCGGAGCCCTACGAGCAGTACTTC.

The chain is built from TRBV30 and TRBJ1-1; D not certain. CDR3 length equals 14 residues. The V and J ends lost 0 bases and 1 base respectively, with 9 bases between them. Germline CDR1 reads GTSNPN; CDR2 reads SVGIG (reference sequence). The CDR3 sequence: CAWSVSGRNTEAFF. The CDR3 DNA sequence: TGTGCCTGGAGTGTATCCGGGAGGAACACTGAAGCTTTCTTT.

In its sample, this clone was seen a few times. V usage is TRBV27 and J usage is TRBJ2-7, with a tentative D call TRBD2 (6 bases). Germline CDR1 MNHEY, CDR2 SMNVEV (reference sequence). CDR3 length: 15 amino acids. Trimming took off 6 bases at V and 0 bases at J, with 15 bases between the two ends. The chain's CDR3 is CASSRRGSSSYEQYF. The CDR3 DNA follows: TGTGCCAGCAGCCGGAGGGGATCGAGCTCCTACGAGCAGTACTTC.

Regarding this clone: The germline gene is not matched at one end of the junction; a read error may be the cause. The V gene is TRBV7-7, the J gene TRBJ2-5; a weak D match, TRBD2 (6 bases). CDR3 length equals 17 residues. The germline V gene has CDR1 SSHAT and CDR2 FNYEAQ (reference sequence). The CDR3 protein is CASSPFGGSRLQETQYF. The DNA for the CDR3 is TGTGCTAGCAGCCCATTTGGGGGGTCTCGGTTACAAGAGACCCAGTACTTC.